These 25 T cell receptor beta chains were sequenced from one sample in a study of blood T cell repertoires in COVID-19. Some clones are missing from TCRdb's copy, which holds only in-frame ones; the method was immunoSEQ multiplex PCR. The profile covers around 200,000 clones, with approximately 80% appearing a single time and around 12% taken by the ten largest. Material for sequencing was peripheral blood. The source is a woman between 50 and 59 years old with acute or convalescent COVID-19.

The genes are TRBV3-1 (or the pseudogene TRBV3-2) and TRBJ1-3; D is undetermined. Trimming left V 4 bases short and J 4 bases short, with 8 bases between. Germline V gene sequence: CDR1 LGHDT, CDR2 YNNKEL (reference sequence). The CDR3 consists of 13 residues. CDR3 loop: CASSPGGGNTIYF. The CDR3 bases are TGTGCCAGCAGCCCAGGTGGGGGAAACACCATATATTTT.

The chain links TRBV7-2 to TRBJ2-1, with a possible D match to TRBD2 (6 bases). Trimming removed 5 bases at V and 7 bases at J, with 12 bases between. The V gene's germline CDR1 is SGHTA and CDR2 FQGNSA. The CDR3 extends over 13 amino acids. CDR3 residues: CASSQTSWNEQFF. CDR3 DNA: TGTGCCAGCAGCCAGACTAGTTGGAATGAGCAGTTCTTC.

This rearrangement joins TRBV28 to TRBJ1-1, with D possibly matching TRBD1 (6 bases). Germline V gives CDR1 MDHEN, CDR2 SYDVKM. CDR3 length equals 12 residues. The V end was cut by 5 bases, the J end by 6 bases, with 10 bases between. The CDR3 loop is CASSLGQSEAFF. CDR3 bases: TGTGCCAGCAGTCTAGGACAGTCTGAAGCTTTCTTT.

The chain links TRBV20-1 to TRBJ1-2; possibly TRBD1 for D (5 bases). The length of the CDR3 is 11 residues. V was cut by 6 bases and J by 10 bases, with 15 bases left in between. Germline values: CDR1 DFQATT, CDR2 SNEGSKA (reference sequence). Here the CDR3 DNA reads TGCAGTGCCAGGCAAGGGGCGTACTACACCTTC. Its protein product is CSARQGAYYTF.

The V and J genes are TRBV27 and TRBJ2-5, with TRBD1 matching 7 bases. The germline V gene encodes CDR1 MNHEY and CDR2 SMNVEV (reference sequence). V was pared by 5 bases and J by 3 bases, with 9 bases of the junction left unmatched. The CDR3 runs 15 residues. The CDR3 DNA reads as TGTGCCAGCAGTCCTCTCGGGACAGTTAAAGAGACCCAGTACTTC. The encoded protein is CASSPLGTVKETQYF.

This chain joins TRBV7-2 and TRBJ2-5; D unresolved. CDR3 length: 12 residues. CDR1 and CDR2 from the germline V gene are SGHTA and FQGNSA. As DNA, the CDR3 is TGTGCTTCAACCCAGTACCAAGAGACCCAGTACTTC. Translated: CASTQYQETQYF.

This clone was picked up one time. The CDR3 loop is CASSEVSSINQPQHF. The DNA of the CDR3 is TGTGCCAGCAGTGAGGTCTCCAGTATAAATCAGCCCCAGCATTTT. J is TRBJ1-5 and V is TRBV2, with D unresolved. The length of the CDR3 is 15 residues. Germline V gene lookup returns CDR1 SNHLY and CDR2 FYNNEI. The germline V and J ends were trimmed by 3 bases and 4 bases, with 13 bases remaining between them.

The chain couples TRBV18 to TRBJ2-7; D is possibly TRBD1 (6 bases). Trimming left V 3 bases short and J 5 bases short, with 14 bases between. Germline lookup yields CDR1 KGHSH and CDR2 LQKENI. The CDR3 is 14 amino acids. The CDR3 DNA sequence: TGTGCCAGCTCACCCGGCAGGGGAAACCACGAGCAGTACTTC. Translating it yields CASSPGRGNHEQYF.

This clone was detected only a few times. The CDR3: CANTPRTGVNTEAFF. The CDR3 nucleotides read TGTGCCAACACGCCCCGGACAGGGGTAAATACTGAAGCTTTCTTT. The V gene is TRBV19, the J gene TRBJ1-1, with 9 bases matching TRBD1. V dropped 10 bases and J dropped 5; count of bases not matched to a gene: 14. The CDR3 consists of 15 residues. Germline-derived CDR1 and CDR2 are LNHDA and SQIVND (reference sequence).

J is TRBJ2-6 and V is TRBV24-1, with 7 bases lining up with TRBD1. CDR3 length equals 15 residues. Trimming cost V 3 bases and J 2 bases; bases outside gene matches: 0. Germline CDR1 KGHDR, CDR2 SFDVKD. The CDR3 region is CATSDGQAGANVLTF. Here the CDR3 DNA reads TGTGCCACCAGTGATGGACAGGCTGGGGCCAACGTCCTGACTTTC.

V usage is TRBV5-1 and J usage is TRBJ2-7, with D perhaps matching TRBD1 (5 bases). Germline V CDR1 and CDR2: SGHRS, YFSETQ. The CDR3 totals 14 residues. The V gene lost 0 bases and the J gene lost 0 bases, with 7 bases spanning the gap. CDR3 sequence: CASSLEGPSYEQYF. DNA of the CDR3: TGCGCCAGCAGCTTGGAGGGGCCCTCCTACGAGCAGTACTTC.

The V call is TRBV23-1, the J call TRBJ1-5; D not certain. TRBV23-1 is classed as an ORF, of uncertain function. CDR3 length: 14 residues. V was cut by 4 bases and J by 3 bases, with 10 bases left in between. The CDR3 region has the DNA TGCGCCAGCAGTCCTGGTGGCCACAATCAGCCCCAGCATTTT. It codes for CASSPGGHNQPQHF.

This chain connects TRBV5-1 to TRBJ1-5; no clear D gene. Per the germline V gene, CDR1 is SGHRS and CDR2 is YFSETQ. V was pared by 0 bases and J by 0 bases, with 10 bases between. The length of the CDR3 is 16 residues. The DNA of the CDR3 is TGCGCCAGCAGCTTGGACCCCGGTTATAGCAATCAGCCCCAGCATTTT. Translated, it gives CASSLDPGYSNQPQHF.

The chain links TRBV19 to TRBJ2-7; 11 bases map to TRBD1. Germline V gives CDR1 LNHDA, CDR2 SQIVND (reference sequence). The J segment lost 3 bases and the V segment lost 5 bases, leaving 9 bases of the junction unmatched. The CDR3 consists of 16 residues. Here the CDR3 DNA reads TGTGCCAGTAGTCAAGACTCCGGGACAGGGGGCTACGAGCAGTACTTC. Residues: CASSQDSGTGGYEQYF.

V and J are TRBV7-2 and TRBJ2-1; tentatively, D is TRBD1 (6 bases). Germline CDR1 SGHTA, CDR2 FQGNSA. There are 15 residues in the CDR3. V lost 3 bases and J lost 0, with 9 bases in between. The CDR3 nucleotides are TGTGCCAGCAGCTTGTCGGACAGCTCCTACAATGAGCAGTTCTTC. It encodes CASSLSDSSYNEQFF.

V is TRBV20-1 and J is TRBJ1-2; possible D gene TRBD1, 5 bases. This CDR3 is 11 amino acids long. Per germline, CDR1 DFQATT and CDR2 SNEGSKA (reference sequence). The CDR3 DNA sequence: TGCACAGGGATTAGTAACTATGGCTACACCTTC. Its translation: CTGISNYGYTF.

This chain links TRBV6-2 or TRBV6-3 with TRBJ1-1, with TRBD1 as a possible D gene (5 bases). Germline lookup yields CDR1 MNHEY and CDR2 SVGEGT. V shed 6 bases and J shed 8 bases, with 22 bases lying between them. There are 15 residues in the CDR3. The DNA of the CDR3 is TGTGCCAGCAGCGTTACGGTGGGGGGGACCGGAGAAGCTTTCTTT. Translating gives CASSVTVGGTGEAFF.

The V call is TRBV5-1, the J call TRBJ2-3, with TRBD2 identical over 12 bases. The J segment lost 6 bases and the V segment lost 4 bases, leaving 9 bases of the junction unmatched. The CDR3 runs to 16 residues. The germline V gene encodes CDR1 SGHRS and CDR2 YFSETQ. Here the CDR3 reads CASSPGLAGPSDTQYF. CDR3 sequence (DNA): TGCGCCAGCAGCCCAGGACTAGCGGGACCAAGCGATACGCAGTATTTT.

The V gene is TRBV7-6, the J gene TRBJ2-2, with D possibly being TRBD1 (5 bases). Trimming took off 4 bases at V and 8 bases at J, with 11 bases between the two ends. This CDR3 comprises 13 residues. Germline CDR1 is SGHVS and CDR2 is FNYEAQ. The CDR3 DNA reads as TGTGCCAGCAGCTCTCCAGGGTTGGGGGAGCTGTTTTTT. This codes for CASSSPGLGELFF. Full variable domain (remainder filled in from reference TRBV7-6 and TRBJ2-2): GAGVSQSPRYKVTKRGQDVALRCDPISGHVSLYWYRQALGQGPEFLTYFNYEAQQDKSGLPNDRFSAERPEGSISTLTIQRTEQRDSAMYRCASSSPGLGELFFGEGSRLTVL.

The rearrangement links TRBV4-3 to TRBJ2-7, with a possible D match to TRBD2 (7 bases). Trimming left V 4 bases short and J 3 bases short, with 19 bases between. The germline CDR1 and CDR2 sequences are LGHNA and YSLEER. The CDR3 runs to 16 residues. CDR3 region: CASSREAGAVVYEQYF. CDR3 bases: TGCGCCAGCAGCCGCGAGGCGGGGGCAGTCGTCTACGAGCAGTACTTC.

The chain has TRBV7-9 and TRBJ1-4, with 9 bases that match TRBD1. Trimming cost V 5 bases and J 8 bases; bases outside gene matches: 9. CDR1 is SEHNR and CDR2 is FQNEAQ in the germline V gene (reference sequence). The CDR3 covers 15 residues. CDR3 region: CASSRLGTGNEKLFF. The CDR3 DNA reads as TGTGCCAGCAGCCGTCTCGGGACAGGGAACGAAAAACTGTTTTTT. The variable domain in full, with the rest retrieved from reference TRBV7-9 and TRBJ1-4, is DTGVSQNPRHKITKRGQNVTFRCDPISEHNRLYWYRQTLGQGPEFLTYFQNEAQLEKSRLLSDRFSAERPKGSFSTLEIQRTEQGDSAMYLCASSRLGTGNEKLFFGSGTQLSVL.

This chain connects TRBV7-6 to TRBJ1-1; a weak D match, TRBD1 (5 bases). The CDR3 loop spans 14 amino acids. The germline V and J ends were trimmed by 6 bases and 9 bases, with 20 bases remaining between them. Germline V gene sequence: CDR1 SGHVS, CDR2 FNYEAQ. The CDR3: CASSPGTGETKAFF. DNA for the CDR3: TGTGCCAGCAGTCCCGGGACGGGGGAAACCAAAGCTTTCTTT.

This chain connects TRBV28 to TRBJ2-4, with TRBD1 matching 10 bases. Germline V gene data show CDR1 as MDHEN and CDR2 as SYDVKM. Trimming cost V 5 bases and J 7 bases; bases outside gene matches: 14. CDR3 length equals 17 residues. The CDR3 region has the DNA TGTGCCAGCAGTCTAATTACTGCCCCGGGACAGGGGAACATTCAGTACTTC. It translates to CASSLITAPGQGNIQYF.

The chain uses TRBV2 and TRBJ1-1; D remains ambiguous. The V gene's germline CDR1 is SNHLY and CDR2 FYNNEI. There are 13 residues in the CDR3. The V and J ends lost 7 bases and 4 bases respectively, with 13 bases between them. The CDR3 sequence: CASTADTATEAFF. The CDR3 DNA reads TGTGCCAGCACCGCAGACACAGCCACTGAAGCTTTCTTT. The variable domain in full, completed from reference TRBV2 and TRBJ1-1, reads EPEVTQTPSHQVTQMGQEVILRCVPISNHLYFYWYRQILGQKVEFLVSFYNNEISEKSEIFDDQFSVERPDGSNFTLKIRSTKLEDSAMYFCASTADTATEAFFGQGTRLTVV.

The chain joins TRBV19 to TRBJ2-3; 7 bases are a match to TRBD1. The V gene's germline CDR1 is LNHDA and CDR2 SQIVND (reference sequence). The length of the CDR3 is 14 residues. V trimming: 7 bases; J trimming: 4 bases; junction bases outside the gene matches: 8. CDR3 coding DNA: TGTGCCAGTACTCGACAGGGTTGGGCAGATACGCAGTATTTT. It codes for CASTRQGWADTQYF.